Listed here are 5 T cell receptor beta chains from one sample, sequenced in a study of cytomegalovirus exposure and HLA in healthy donors. The PCR was carried out with 60 Vbeta primers and 13 Jbeta primers. Method: immunoSEQ multiplex PCR; TCRdb's copy keeps in-frame clones and lacks some. The sample includes around 120,000 clones, approximately 70% of them seen just once. Material for sequencing was PBMCs. The receptors originated from a man aged 40-55 years in good health and CMV-seropositive.

The V gene is TRBV29-1, the J gene TRBJ2-7, with 9 bases fitting TRBD1. The CDR3 is 14 amino acids. The V segment lost 0 bases and the J segment 5 bases; nucleotides outside the gene matches: 5. Germline values: CDR1 SQVTM, CDR2 ANQGSEA. CDR3 loop: CSVEEGDRANEQYF. Written as DNA, the CDR3 is TGCAGCGTTGAAGAGGGGGACAGGGCCAACGAGCAGTACTTC.

This chain connects TRBV9 to TRBJ2-1, with D perhaps matching TRBD2 (6 bases). The CDR3 is 14 amino acids. Deletions cut 4 bases from V and 10 bases from J, with 18 bases between. The V gene's germline CDR1 is SGDLS and CDR2 YYNGEE. CDR3 in DNA: TGTGCCAGCAGCCCGGGAGTATCCCCTCGGGAGCAGTTCTTC. It codes for CASSPGVSPREQFF. Complete variable domain (other parts from reference TRBV9 and TRBJ2-1): DSGVTQTPKHLITATGQRVTLRCSPRSGDLSVYWYQQSLDQGLQFLIQYYNGEERAKGNILERFSAQQFPDLHSELNLSSLELGDSALYFCASSPGVSPREQFFGPGTRLTVL.

The J gene is TRBJ1-2, the V gene TRBV11-2, with 9 bases identical to TRBD1. Germline CDR1 SGHAT, CDR2 FQNNGV. Losses at the gene ends were 5 bases for V and 4 bases for J; bases not matched to a gene: 5. The length of the CDR3 is 14 residues. CDR3 DNA sequence: TGTGCCAGCAGCCCACGACAGGGGGGCTATGGCTACACCTTC. Translated, it gives CASSPRQGGYGYTF.

The chain uses TRBV27 and TRBJ2-1, with D possibly TRBD2 on 5 matching bases. V was pared by 0 bases and J by 0 bases, with 12 bases between. Germline V lookup: CDR1 MNHEY, CDR2 SMNVEV (reference sequence). CDR3 length equals 17 residues. The CDR3 spells CASSLSRRASSYNEQFF. The CDR3 region has the DNA TGTGCCAGCAGTTTATCGAGGCGGGCGAGCTCCTACAATGAGCAGTTCTTC.

The genes are TRBV6-5 and TRBJ1-1, with TRBD1 as a possible D gene (6 bases). The CDR3 consists of 15 residues. V was pared by 7 bases and J by 0 bases, with 15 bases between. Germline CDR1 and CDR2: MNHEY and SVGAGI. The chain's CDR3 is CASKLQGYMNTEAFF. CDR3 nucleotides: TGTGCCAGCAAGCTCCAGGGGTACATGAACACTGAAGCTTTCTTT.